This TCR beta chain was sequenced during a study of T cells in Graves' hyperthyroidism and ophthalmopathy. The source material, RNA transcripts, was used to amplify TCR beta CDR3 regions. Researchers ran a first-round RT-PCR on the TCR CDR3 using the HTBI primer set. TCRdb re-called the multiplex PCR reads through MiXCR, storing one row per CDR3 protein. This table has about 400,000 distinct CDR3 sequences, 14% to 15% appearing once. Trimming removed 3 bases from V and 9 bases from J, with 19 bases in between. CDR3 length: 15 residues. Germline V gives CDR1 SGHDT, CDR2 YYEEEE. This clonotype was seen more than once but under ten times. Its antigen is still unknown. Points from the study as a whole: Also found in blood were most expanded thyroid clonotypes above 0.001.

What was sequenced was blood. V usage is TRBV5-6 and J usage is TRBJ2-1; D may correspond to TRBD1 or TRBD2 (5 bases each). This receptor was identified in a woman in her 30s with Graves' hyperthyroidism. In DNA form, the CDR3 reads TGTGCCAGCAGCTCGCAGGGTGGGAATGGGGGTGAGCAGTTCTTC. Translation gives CASSSQGGNGGEQFF.